This TCR beta chain was documented in a study of blood T cells in healthy people across ages. Study conclusions and caveats: Calculation of diversity from one million T cells yielded estimates considered to be underestimates.

Alongside a J-beta primer mix, a sample-barcoded 5' primer served in a second PCR lasting about 6 to 12 cycles. Template switching added a 12-random-nucleotide identifier to every cDNA molecule. TCRdb re-called the 5' RACE reads with MiXCR, one entry per CDR3 protein. The sample has 920,000 or so distinct CDR3 sequences, roughly 45% seen once. Comments on this clonotype: Its antigen remains unknown.

Sequencing was carried out using blood. The receptor comes from a woman aged 55-69 years in good health.

CDR3 region: CASSEGGQPEQYF. For the CDR3, the DNA is TGTGCCAGCAGTGAGGGAGGGCAGCCGGAGCAGTACTTC. The genes are TRBV25-1 and TRBJ2-7; 7 nucleotides match TRBD2. The CDR3 runs 13 residues. The V gene end was trimmed by 3 bases and the J gene end by 7 bases; junction bases not matched to a gene: 6. Per germline, CDR1 MGHDK and CDR2 SYGVNS.